These 10 T cell receptor beta chains came from one sample sequenced in a study of blood T cell repertoires in COVID-19. Measured with immunoSEQ multiplex PCR; TCRdb has only the in-frame clones, and not every one. This table holds about 330,000 clones, more than 75% found once. Sequencing input: peripheral blood. The origin of the receptors is a woman in her forties or fifties with active or convalescent COVID-19.

The J gene is TRBJ2-1, the V gene TRBV29-1; a weak D match, TRBD1 (5 bases). Trimming pared 4 bases from V and 0 bases from J, leaving 19 bases between. This CDR3 contains 17 residues. Germline V gives CDR1 SQVTM, CDR2 ANQGSEA. CDR3 amino acids: CSVVYRTLVFSYNEQFF. The CDR3 region has the DNA TGCAGCGTTGTGTACAGGACCCTTGTTTTCTCCTACAATGAGCAGTTCTTC.

The rearrangement links TRBV6-6 to TRBJ1-2; D might be TRBD1 (6 bases). The CDR3 length is 14 residues. Germline V gene data show CDR1 as MNHNY and CDR2 as SVGAGI (reference sequence). Deletions cut 5 bases from V and 5 bases from J, with 15 bases between. CDR3 DNA: TGTGCCAGCAGTACCCCAGGGGATCAGTATGGCTACACCTTC. It is translated as CASSTPGDQYGYTF.

This clone was seen a handful of times. The gene calls are TRBV6-5 and TRBJ1-2, with 11 nucleotides matching TRBD1. Germline V lookup: CDR1 MNHEY, CDR2 SVGAGI. The CDR3 consists of 15 residues. V lost 4 bases, J lost 4 bases, and 5 bases stayed unmatched. The CDR3, as DNA: TGTGCCAGCAGTTCCGGGGGGACAGGGGGCTATGGCTACACCTTC. Amino acid sequence: CASSSGGTGGYGYTF.

The gene calls are TRBV7-2 and TRBJ2-2, with D perhaps matching TRBD2 (5 bases). V lost 5 bases, J lost 6 bases, and 10 bases lay in between. The CDR3 runs 13 residues. In germline, CDR1 is SGHTA, CDR2 FQGNSA. The CDR3 loop is CASSPLAPGELFF. The CDR3 DNA sequence: TGTGCCAGCAGCCCGCTAGCCCCCGGGGAGCTGTTTTTT.

The chain uses TRBV4-2 and TRBJ2-2, with 7 bases lining up with TRBD2. The CDR3 contains 18 residues. With 1 base clipped from V and 0 bases from J, the junction kept 8 bases outside the gene matches. Germline loops: CDR1 LGHNA, CDR2 YNFKEQ. DNA of the CDR3: TGTGCCAGCAGCCAAGGTAGTCCTAGCGGAACGAACACCGGGGAGCTGTTTTTT. Translating gives CASSQGSPSGTNTGELFF.

The chain carries TRBV18 and TRBJ1-3; unclear D gene. Looked up from germline, CDR1 is KGHSH and CDR2 is LQKENI. The CDR3 totals 15 residues. Trimming pared 3 bases from V and 0 bases from J, leaving 9 bases between. CDR3 DNA sequence: TGTGCCAGCTCACCGCGCGGAAACTCTGGAAACACCATATATTTT. Protein sequence: CASSPRGNSGNTIYF.

The chain employs TRBV5-6 and TRBJ1-5, with 7 bases aligning to TRBD1. The ends lost 5 bases at V and 4 bases at J; junction bases unmatched: 6. Germline loops: CDR1 SGHDT, CDR2 YYEEEE. The CDR3 has 14 residues. The CDR3 sequence is CASSLGQANQPQHF. The CDR3 bases are TGTGCCAGCAGTTTAGGACAGGCTAATCAGCCCCAGCATTTT.

V and J are TRBV9 and TRBJ1-2, with 9 bases fitting TRBD1. V gave up 0 bases and J gave up 3 bases; unmatched junction bases: 12. There are 18 residues in the CDR3. Germline V gene sequence: CDR1 SGDLS, CDR2 YYNGEE. The CDR3 protein is CASSVGGDRVDLYYGYTF. The CDR3 nucleotides are TGTGCCAGCAGCGTAGGTGGGGACAGGGTTGATCTCTACTATGGCTACACCTTC. Based on the CDR3 plus reference TRBV9 and TRBJ1-2, the full variable domain is DSGVTQTPKHLITATGQRVTLRCSPRSGDLSVYWYQQSLDQGLQFLIQYYNGEERAKGNILERFSAQQFPDLHSELNLSSLELGDSALYFCASSVGGDRVDLYYGYTFGSGTRLTVV.

This chain joins TRBV18 and TRBJ1-5, with 7 bases matching TRBD1. Germline V CDR1 and CDR2: KGHSH, LQKENI. The CDR3 covers 15 residues. The V segment lost 4 bases and the J segment 7 bases; nucleotides outside the gene matches: 10. CDR3 in DNA: TGTGCCAGCTCACAACAGGGGAGAGTGGGGCAGCCCCAGCATTTT. Translating gives CASSQQGRVGQPQHF.

This clone was seen a few times. J is TRBJ1-1 and V is TRBV3-1 (or the pseudogene TRBV3-2); weak D call: TRBD1 (6 bases). CDR1 is LGHDT and CDR2 is YNNKEL in the germline V gene (reference sequence). V lost 6 bases to trimming and J lost 5 bases, with 16 bases between them. This CDR3 contains 14 residues. Here the CDR3 DNA reads TGTGCCAGCAGTCCCACAGGGAAGGGTACTGAAGCTTTCTTT. Translated, it gives CASSPTGKGTEAFF.